Presented here are 32 T cell receptor beta chains from one specimen sequenced in a study of PD-1 blockade in classical Hodgkin lymphoma. TCRdb keeps only in-frame clones here, not all; method: immunoSEQ multiplex PCR. The data hold some 21,000 clones, with about 83% observed a single time. Time point described: newly diagnosed, previously untreated cHL patient sample. The authors enriched CD8+ T cells from thawed PBMCs via magnetic negative selection. The sample taken for sequencing was CD8+ T cells from blood. Receptors were obtained from a human donor with classical Hodgkin lymphoma.

The chain is built from TRBV4-1 and TRBJ2-1; D unresolved. The length of the CDR3 is 12 residues. Germline assignment: CDR1 MGHRA and CDR2 YSYEKL. The V and J ends lost 1 base and 7 bases respectively, with 5 bases between them. The CDR3 reads CASSQVRNEQFF. The CDR3 region has the DNA TGCGCCAGCAGCCAAGTCCGGAATGAGCAGTTCTTC.

The CDR3 sequence: CASSLGHGYTF. CDR3 nucleotides: TGCGCCAGCAGCTTGGGACATGGCTACACCTTC. The chain combines TRBV5-1 with TRBJ1-2; no firm D call. Trimming pared 0 bases from V and 6 bases from J, leaving 3 bases between. Germline assignment: CDR1 SGHRS and CDR2 YFSETQ. CDR3 length: 11 amino acids.

This clone was seen once. This chain uses TRBV28 with TRBJ1-3; 7 bases map to TRBD1. Germline CDR1 MDHEN, CDR2 SYDVKM. The CDR3 runs 14 residues. J gave up 2 bases and V 6 bases, and 4 bases lay outside the gene matches. Written as DNA, the CDR3 is TGTGCCAGCAGGTCAGGGGGGACTGGAAACACCATATATTTT. Its protein product is CASRSGGTGNTIYF.

This clone was seen a single time. CDR3 coding DNA: TGTGCCAGCAGCGTAGGGAGATTTGCAACTAATGAAAAACTGTTTTTT. Its translation is CASSVGRFATNEKLFF. This chain connects TRBV9 to TRBJ1-4; D gene unclear. The CDR3 contains 16 residues. CDR1 SGDLS and CDR2 YYNGEE come from the germline V gene. V was trimmed by 0 bases and J by 0 bases, leaving 9 bases between them.

The V call is TRBV5-5, the J call TRBJ1-2, with 8 nucleotides matching TRBD1. The length of the CDR3 is 17 residues. Germline V CDR1 and CDR2: SGHKS, YYEKEE (reference sequence). Trimming took 4 bases from V and 0 from J; bases not matched to a gene: 11. CDR3 region: CASSTGTGFLSNYGYTF. As DNA, the CDR3 is TGTGCCAGCAGCACGGGGACAGGTTTTTTGTCTAACTATGGCTACACCTTC.

The V call is TRBV2, the J call TRBJ1-2; TRBD1 aligns across 8 bases. V gave up 5 bases and J gave up 8 bases; unmatched junction bases: 13. The CDR3 runs 15 residues. Germline V gene sequence: CDR1 SNHLY, CDR2 FYNNEI. In DNA form, the CDR3 reads TGTGCCAGCAGTTACAGGCTGACAGGGGCGCGGGGCTACACCTTC. It specifies CASSYRLTGARGYTF.

The chain has TRBV10-3 and TRBJ1-4; tentatively, D is TRBD1 (6 bases). CDR1 and CDR2 from the germline V gene are ENHRY and SYGVKD. V lost 0 bases and J lost 5, with 13 bases in between. The CDR3 extends over 16 amino acids. CDR3 in DNA: TGTGCCATCAGTGAGTCTCTACAGGGCCCAAATGAAAAACTGTTTTTT. The encoded protein is CAISESLQGPNEKLFF.

The V and J genes are TRBV9 and TRBJ1-1; no clear D gene. The CDR3 length is 14 residues. V was pared by 0 bases and J by 4 bases, with 10 bases between. The germline gives CDR1 SGDLS, CDR2 YYNGEE. CDR3 protein: CASSVGVLATEAFF. Written as DNA, the CDR3 is TGTGCCAGCAGCGTAGGAGTTTTGGCCACTGAAGCTTTCTTT.

In its sample, this clone was seen a few times. The rearrangement joins TRBV6-1 to TRBJ2-1, with D possibly TRBD1 on 6 matching bases. The ends were cut back, 7 bases at V and 0 bases at J, with 13 bases in the middle. Germline V gene lookup returns CDR1 MNHNS and CDR2 SASEGT. This CDR3 has 15 amino acids. The CDR3, as DNA: TGTGCCAGCATCGAGGGGGACGGCTCCTACAATGAGCAGTTCTTC. It translates to CASIEGDGSYNEQFF.

The chain joins TRBV4-1 to TRBJ2-7; D unclear. CDR3 length: 13 residues. Per the germline V gene, CDR1 is MGHRA and CDR2 is YSYEKL. Trimming took off 3 bases at V and 2 bases at J, with 8 bases between the two ends. CDR3: CASSQIGTYEQYF. The CDR3 region has the DNA TGCGCCAGCAGCCAGATTGGTACCTACGAGCAGTACTTC.

The count of this clone is one. The junction differs from germline at one of its ends, possibly a read error. This chain connects TRBV9 to TRBJ1-2, with a tentative D call TRBD1 (6 bases). This CDR3 region has 13 residues. In germline, CDR1 is SGDLS, CDR2 YYNGEE. The CDR3 here is CASSVGSMTGLNF. The CDR3 DNA reads TGTGCCAGCAGCGTAGGATCAATGACAGGATTAAACTTC.

The V and J genes are TRBV11-2 and TRBJ2-3; tentative D call: TRBD2 (5 bases). Deletions cut 2 bases from V and 0 bases from J, with 9 bases between. Germline V CDR1 and CDR2: SGHAT, FQNNGV. This CDR3 has 15 amino acids. CDR3 residues: CASSLSTGSTDTQYF. CDR3 sequence (DNA): TGTGCCAGCAGCTTATCTACGGGGAGCACAGATACGCAGTATTTT.

Only one count was recorded for this clone. The gene calls are TRBV5-5 and TRBJ2-1, with TRBD2 as a possible D gene (5 bases). V was shortened by 0 bases and J by 11 bases, with 12 bases between the two germline ends. This CDR3 contains 13 residues. Germline lookup yields CDR1 SGHKS and CDR2 YYEKEE (reference sequence). In DNA, the CDR3 is TGTGCCAGCAGCTTGGAGGCTAGCAGTAAGCAGTTCTTC. This gives the protein CASSLEASSKQFF.

Here the CDR3 DNA reads TGTGCCAGCGGAGGGCGGGGCCGCACAGATACGCAGTATTTT. Protein sequence: CASGGRGRTDTQYF. V and J are TRBV9 and TRBJ2-3; D is possibly TRBD2 (6 bases). Per the germline V gene, CDR1 is SGDLS and CDR2 is YYNGEE. The CDR3 is 14 amino acids. V was cut by 7 bases and J by 1 base, with 13 bases left in between.

This rearrangement joins TRBV4-3 to TRBJ2-1; D assignment may be TRBD1 or TRBD2 (6 bases each). This CDR3 has 21 residues. V lost 0 bases to trimming and J lost 0 bases, with 24 bases between them. Germline V lookup: CDR1 LGHNA, CDR2 YSLEER. CDR3 nucleotide sequence: TGCGCCAGCAGCCAAGATTTAGGATATCCCCGCGGGGACAACTCCTACAATGAGCAGTTCTTC. This translates into CASSQDLGYPRGDNSYNEQFF.

The chain has TRBV9 and TRBJ2-1; 9 bases are shared with TRBD1. Unmatched junction bases numbered 7, after V lost 2 bases and J lost 7 bases. Germline CDR1 and CDR2: SGDLS and YYNGEE. CDR3 length: 15 residues. The CDR3 DNA reads as TGTGCCAGCAGCGTCCGGGACAGGGAATTGAATGAGCAGTTCTTC. It encodes CASSVRDRELNEQFF.

The V and J genes are TRBV5-1 and TRBJ1-4; TRBD1 matches 8 bases. CDR3 size: 16 residues. Looked up from germline, CDR1 is SGHRS and CDR2 is YFSETQ. V shed 0 bases and J 0 bases; nucleotides not matched to a gene: 1. The CDR3 loop reads CASSLEGQATNEKLFF. The CDR3 DNA sequence: TGCGCCAGCAGCTTGGAGGGACAGGCAACTAATGAAAAACTGTTTTTT.

V gene TRBV5-4 combines with J gene TRBJ2-2; TRBD1 might be the D (5 bases). The CDR3 loop spans 14 amino acids. The germline V gene encodes CDR1 SGHNT and CDR2 YYREEE (reference sequence). V was clipped by 2 bases and J by 5 bases, with 10 bases between them. In DNA form, the CDR3 reads TGTGCCAGCAGCTTTGGAACAGGTACCGGGGAGCTGTTTTTT. Translated, it gives CASSFGTGTGELFF.

This clone was observed once. The chain recombines TRBV7-3 with TRBJ2-1; D assignment may be TRBD1 or TRBD2 (5 bases each). Between the trimmed V and J ends, which lost 0 bases and 8 bases, there was a span of 11 bases. The germline V gene has CDR1 SGHTA and CDR2 FQGTGA. This CDR3 region has 14 residues. This chain's CDR3 is CASSLTPRDHEQFF. As DNA, the CDR3 is TGTGCCAGCAGCTTAACCCCCAGGGACCATGAGCAGTTCTTC.

The chain has TRBV13 and TRBJ1-2; D ambiguous. The germline CDR1 and CDR2 sequences are PRHDT and FYEKMQ (reference sequence). V lost 1 base and J 8 bases, leaving 2 bases between the germline ends. The CDR3 covers 10 residues. The CDR3 bases are TGTGCCAGCAGCTTAGACGGCTACACCTTC. Its translation: CASSLDGYTF.

The rearrangement links TRBV4-3 to TRBJ1-2, with 7 bases lining up with TRBD1. Germline trimming cut 0 bases from V and 2 bases from J; bases unmatched to any gene: 3. This CDR3 has 15 residues. Germline loops: CDR1 LGHNA, CDR2 YSLEER. The CDR3 spells CASSQDSQGNYGYTF. CDR3 coding DNA: TGCGCCAGCAGCCAAGATTCACAGGGGAACTATGGCTACACCTTC.

The gene calls are TRBV7-2 and TRBJ2-7; D might be TRBD2 (5 bases). The CDR3 totals 14 residues. CDR1 SGHTA and CDR2 FQGNSA come from the germline V gene. V was shortened by 5 bases and J by 0 bases, with 11 bases between the two germline ends. CDR3 nucleotide sequence: TGTGCCAGCAGCGCCTCCAGCGGCTCCTACGAGCAGTACTTC. This translates into CASSASSGSYEQYF.

This chain connects TRBV19 to TRBJ2-6, with 9 bases that match TRBD1. The V and J ends lost 2 bases and 2 bases, in that order; junction bases with no gene match: 4. Germline V gives CDR1 LNHDA, CDR2 SQIVND (reference sequence). This CDR3 is built from 17 residues. The CDR3, as DNA: TGTGCCAGTAGTATACCGGGACAGGGAACTGGGGCCAACGTCCTGACTTTC. Its translation: CASSIPGQGTGANVLTF.

V gene TRBV28 combines with J gene TRBJ1-1; D is undetermined. The CDR3 extends over 13 amino acids. The germline V gene encodes CDR1 MDHEN and CDR2 SYDVKM. V lost 2 bases and J lost 0, with 4 bases in between. CDR3 in DNA: TGTGCCAGCAGTTTAGGGATGAACACTGAAGCTTTCTTT. It is translated as CASSLGMNTEAFF.

CDR3 sequence reads: CASSMRALLDEQFF. In DNA, the CDR3 is TGTGCCAGTAGTATGCGAGCCCTTTTGGATGAGCAGTTCTTC. The chain recombines TRBV19 with TRBJ2-1; D ambiguous. The CDR3 consists of 14 residues. Looked up from germline, CDR1 is LNHDA and CDR2 is SQIVND (reference sequence). V lost 3 bases to trimming and J lost 8 bases, with 14 bases between them.

The V and J genes are TRBV4-1 and TRBJ2-4; TRBD1 agrees at 9 bases. V shed 4 bases and J 0 bases; nucleotides not matched to a gene: 4. The CDR3 runs to 16 residues. Looked up from germline, CDR1 is MGHRA and CDR2 is YSYEKL. The CDR3 bases are TGCGCCAGCAGCCCCGGACAGGGGCTAGCCAAAAACATTCAGTACTTC. This sequence encodes CASSPGQGLAKNIQYF.

This clone occurred a few times. The chain couples TRBV2 to TRBJ1-6; tentative D call: TRBD1 (6 bases). With 11 bases removed from V and 8 bases from J, the gap between germline ends came to 19 bases. The V gene's germline CDR1 is SNHLY and CDR2 FYNNEI. This CDR3 has 14 residues. CDR3 sequence (DNA): TGTGCCGGTCGAGGGGGGGGATGGGATTCACCCCTCCACTTT. Residues: CAGRGGGWDSPLHF.

This clone was counted a few times. The chain has TRBV7-9 and TRBJ2-7; 8 positions agree with TRBD2. The CDR3 is 17 residues long. V dropped 5 bases and J dropped 0; count of bases not matched to a gene: 12. Germline V gene sequence: CDR1 SEHNR, CDR2 FQNEAQ (reference sequence). CDR3 in DNA: TGTGCCAGCAGCCATTCTCTAGCGGGTGAGAACTCCTACGAGCAGTACTTC. Its protein is CASSHSLAGENSYEQYF.

The rearrangement uses TRBV7-9 and TRBJ2-5; 8 bases map to TRBD2. J gave up 5 bases and V 4 bases, and 12 bases lay outside the gene matches. The CDR3 has 16 amino acids. Germline CDR1 SEHNR, CDR2 FQNEAQ (reference sequence). The CDR3 bases are TGTGCCAGCAGCTCGCCGAAAGCGGGGGCAAGGGAGACCCAGTACTTC. Its protein product is CASSSPKAGARETQYF. Full variable domain (missing parts from reference TRBV7-9 and TRBJ2-5): DTGVSQNPRHKITKRGQNVTFRCDPISEHNRLYWYRQTLGQGPEFLTYFQNEAQLEKSRLLSDRFSAERPKGSFSTLEIQRTEQGDSAMYLCASSSPKAGARETQYFGPGTRLLVL.

J is TRBJ2-2 and V is TRBV10-3; TRBD2 matches 13 bases. The CDR3 loop spans 17 amino acids. Germline CDR1 ENHRY, CDR2 SYGVKD. J gave up 4 bases and V 7 bases, and 9 bases lay outside the gene matches. Here the CDR3 reads CAIKGLAGDSGTGELFF. CDR3 in DNA: TGTGCCATCAAAGGACTAGCGGGAGATTCGGGCACCGGGGAGCTGTTTTTT.

The rearrangement uses TRBV2 and TRBJ2-4; 7 positions agree with TRBD1. CDR1 is SNHLY and CDR2 is FYNNEI in the germline V gene. The J segment lost 6 bases and the V segment lost 4 bases, leaving 9 bases of the junction unmatched. This CDR3 contains 15 residues. CDR3 sequence (DNA): TGTGCCAGCAGTGTACGCCAGACAGGGTCAAACATTCAGTACTTC. As protein: CASSVRQTGSNIQYF. The full variable domain, with the rest looked up from reference TRBV2 and TRBJ2-4, is EPEVTQTPSHQVTQMGQEVILRCVPISNHLYFYWYRQILGQKVEFLVSFYNNEISEKSEIFDDQFSVERPDGSNFTLKIRSTKLEDSAMYFCASSVRQTGSNIQYFGAGTRLSVL.

CDR3 nucleotide sequence: TGTGCCTGGAGTGTCTCCGGCAGGGGGTTCTATGGCTACACCTTC. Protein: CAWSVSGRGFYGYTF. The V call is TRBV30, the J call TRBJ1-2, with TRBD1 identical over 7 bases. This CDR3 has 15 amino acids. With V trimmed by 0 bases and J by 4 bases, 8 bases remained unmatched. Germline V CDR1 and CDR2: GTSNPN, SVGIG (reference sequence).